The source of this TCR beta chain is a study of beta chain features in type 1 diabetes. Germline CDR1 is ENHRY and CDR2 is SYGVKD. The ends lost 6 bases at V and 5 bases at J; junction bases unmatched: 4. The CDR3 covers 14 residues. The authors reverse transcribed all of the isolated RNA, so sequencing captured expressed TCRB transcripts. Only in-frame clones appear in the TCRdb table, and some are missing; sequencing was by immunoSEQ multiplex PCR. The profile shows approximately 730,000 clones, about an eighth of them singletons. Populations isolated by sorting all had purity greater than 95%. Study conclusions and caveats: Fewer insertions but more deletions were seen at VDJ junctions in type 1 diabetes patients. Moderately but significantly shorter TCRB CDR3s were found in Type 1 diabetes patients in all four CD4+ subsets.

For this clone: Its antigen is unknown.

This chain links TRBV10-3 with TRBJ1-5, with 10 bases identical to TRBD1. Source material: naive CD4+ T cells from blood. The receptor was isolated from a young man with type 1 diabetes. The chain's CDR3 is CAIRSGQGDQPQHF. CDR3 sequence (DNA): TGTGCCATCAGATCCGGACAGGGGGATCAGCCCCAGCATTTT.